The entry that follows covers one T cell receptor (beta chain) sequence. How the authors handled the data: Estimation of nucleated cell counts was performed using reference gene primer amplification. The table came from immunoSEQ multiplex PCR; TCRdb's copy has only in-frame clones and leaves some out. The V and J calls and clone size come from that table; D and trimming were worked out from the DNA. This sample has about 350,000 clones, with about 93% found just once. The sample is drawn from a study of blood T cell repertoires in COVID-19. CDR3 size: 17 residues. With 0 bases removed from V and 4 bases from J, the gap between germline ends came to 18 bases. Germline V gene sequence: CDR1 MGHRA, CDR2 YSYEKL.

The rearrangement uses TRBV4-1 and TRBJ2-5; tentatively, D is TRBD2 (5 bases). The origin of this receptor is a woman between 18 and 29 years old who had recovered from COVID-19. Sample: peripheral blood. The CDR3, as DNA: TGCGCCAGCAGCCAAGACGGCTTATGGGCCGAGGGAGAGACCCAGTACTTC. It codes for CASSQDGLWAEGETQYF.